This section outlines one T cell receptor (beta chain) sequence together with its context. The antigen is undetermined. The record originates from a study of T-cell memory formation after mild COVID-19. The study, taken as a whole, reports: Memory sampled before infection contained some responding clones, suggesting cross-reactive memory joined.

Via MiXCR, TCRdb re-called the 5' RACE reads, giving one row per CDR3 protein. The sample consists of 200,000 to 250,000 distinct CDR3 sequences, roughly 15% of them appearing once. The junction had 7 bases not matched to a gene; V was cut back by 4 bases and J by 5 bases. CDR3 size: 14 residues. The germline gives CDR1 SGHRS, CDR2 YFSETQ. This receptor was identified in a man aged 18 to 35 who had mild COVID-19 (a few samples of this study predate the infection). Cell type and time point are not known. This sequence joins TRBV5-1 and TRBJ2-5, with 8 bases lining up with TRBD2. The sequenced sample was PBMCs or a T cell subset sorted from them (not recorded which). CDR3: CASSASGSRETQYF. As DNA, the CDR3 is TGCGCCAGCAGCGCAAGCGGGAGTCGGGAGACCCAGTACTTC.